Presented here are 22 T cell receptor beta chains from one specimen sequenced in a study of T cell clonotyping in hematopoietic cell transplantation. The repertoire was sequenced with immunoSEQ multiplex PCR; TCRdb's copy has only in-frame clones and lacks some. The table shows fewer than 20,000 clones, with 93% occurring only once. Described time point: recipient sample about 28 days before transplant, after cytoreduction. Here the sequenced sample was peripheral blood mononuclear cells, taken before stem cell transplant. The receptors shown here come from a man aged 18 to 29 with biphenotypic leukemia. Some clones in this sample may be carry-over from other donors' samples.

The chain employs TRBV9 and TRBJ2-7; TRBD1 matches at 8 bases. Germline-derived CDR1 and CDR2 are SGDLS and YYNGEE. Germline trimming cut 4 bases from V and 0 bases from J; bases unmatched to any gene: 9. This CDR3 has 16 residues. The DNA for the CDR3 is TGTGCCAGCAGCTTCGGCGGGACAGGTCCCTCCTACGAGCAGTACTTC. Its translation is CASSFGGTGPSYEQYF.

V usage is TRBV6-5 and J usage is TRBJ1-1, with D unclear. The V end was cut by 0 bases, the J end by 7 bases, with 15 bases between. The CDR3 loop spans 15 amino acids. Germline values: CDR1 MNHEY, CDR2 SVGAGI. This chain's CDR3 is CASSYSSQWVGEAFF. CDR3 in DNA: TGTGCCAGCAGTTACTCTTCCCAATGGGTGGGTGAAGCTTTCTTT.

This clone was detected once. The chain joins TRBV6-5 to TRBJ2-3, with unresolved D. Per germline, CDR1 MNHEY and CDR2 SVGAGI. This CDR3 is 11 amino acids long. The V and J ends lost 6 bases and 5 bases respectively, with 6 bases between them. CDR3 in DNA: TGTGCCAGCAGGTCAAGAGATACGCAGTATTTT. Amino acid sequence: CASRSRDTQYF.

The V gene is TRBV6-1, the J gene TRBJ1-2, with 7 nucleotides matching TRBD1. V shed 6 bases, J shed 8 bases, and the junction held 9 bases outside the gene matches. The CDR3 is 13 residues long. Germline V gives CDR1 MNHNS, CDR2 SASEGT. The CDR3 loop is CASSGTDRYGYTF. The CDR3, as DNA: TGTGCCAGCAGCGGGACAGACCGCTACGGCTACACCTTC.

This sequence joins TRBV28 and TRBJ1-2; D might be TRBD1 (6 bases). The germline V gene encodes CDR1 MDHEN and CDR2 SYDVKM. Trimming removed 6 bases from V and 4 bases from J, with 12 bases in between. This CDR3 contains 13 residues. The CDR3 bases are TGTGCCAGCAGAGGGGGGGTGGGCTATGGCTACACCTTC. Amino acids: CASRGGVGYGYTF.

The CDR3 DNA follows: TGTGCCAGCAGCCGGGGAGATACGCAGTATTTT. Protein: CASSRGDTQYF. The chain is built from TRBV7-9 and TRBJ2-3; possible D gene TRBD2, 5 bases. Per germline, CDR1 SEHNR and CDR2 FQNEAQ (reference sequence). The CDR3 sequence is 11 residues long. Trimming took off 5 bases at V and 5 bases at J, with 5 bases between the two ends.

V gene TRBV27 combines with J gene TRBJ2-3, with a weak D call TRBD2 (6 bases). CDR1 and CDR2 from the germline V gene are MNHEY and SMNVEV (reference sequence). The CDR3 runs 15 residues. Trimming removed 2 bases from V and 1 base from J, with 10 bases in between. CDR3 in amino acids: CASSLISGGTDTQYF. In nucleotides, the CDR3 is TGTGCCAGCAGTTTAATTAGCGGAGGCACAGATACGCAGTATTTT.

The rearrangement uses TRBV6-6 and TRBJ1-1; D unresolved. V was trimmed by 4 bases and J by 1 base, leaving 10 bases between them. The length of the CDR3 is 14 residues. Germline-derived CDR1 and CDR2 are MNHNY and SVGAGI (reference sequence). CDR3 sequence reads: CASSSPTGNTEAFF. The CDR3 DNA reads as TGTGCCAGCAGTTCCCCGACGGGGAACACTGAAGCTTTCTTT.

The chain is built from TRBV29-1 and TRBJ1-1; D possibly corresponds to TRBD1 (6 bases). The CDR3 length is 11 residues. The V gene's germline CDR1 is SQVTM and CDR2 ANQGSEA. V was trimmed by 3 bases and J by 10 bases, leaving 12 bases between them. In DNA form, the CDR3 reads TGCAGCGTTGAGGGGGCAGGCGCAGCTTTCTTT. Its protein product is CSVEGAGAAFF.

The chain links TRBV7-8 to TRBJ1-1, with unresolved D. From germline, CDR1 is SGHVS and CDR2 FQNEAQ. CDR3 length: 15 amino acids. Trimming took off 1 base at V and 7 bases at J, with 16 bases between the two ends. CDR3 DNA: TGTGCCAGCAGCTTAGTGATAGATCGAACCGGTGAAGCTTTCTTT. Translation gives CASSLVIDRTGEAFF.

This clone was detected once. V is TRBV9 and J is TRBJ1-4; a weak D match, TRBD1 (5 bases). V lost 4 bases and J 0 bases, leaving 16 bases between the germline ends. The CDR3 totals 17 residues. Germline V CDR1 and CDR2: SGDLS, YYNGEE. The CDR3 nucleotides read TGTGCCAGCAGCTTGACTTCGGGACTGGCAACTAATGAAAAACTGTTTTTT. It is translated as CASSLTSGLATNEKLFF.

This chain uses TRBV7-2 with TRBJ1-5; 9 bases are shared with TRBD1. The germline V gene has CDR1 SGHTA and CDR2 FQGNSA. V gave up 5 bases and J gave up 3 bases; unmatched junction bases: 5. CDR3 length: 15 amino acids. The CDR3 DNA sequence: TGTGCCAGCAGCCGTCGGACAGGGGTCAATCAGCCCCAGCATTTT. As protein: CASSRRTGVNQPQHF.

The chain carries TRBV9 and TRBJ2-3; TRBD2 matches 11 bases. Germline V CDR1 and CDR2: SGDLS, YYNGEE. The CDR3 is 16 residues long. J was trimmed by 4 bases and V by 2 bases; bases with no gene match: 6. CDR3 DNA sequence: TGTGCCAGCAGCGTGGCTAGCGGGGGGATAGCAGATACGCAGTATTTT. It specifies CASSVASGGIADTQYF.

J is TRBJ1-1 and V is TRBV25-1, with D perhaps TRBD1 (5 bases). Trimming cost V 1 base and J 3 bases, with 18 bases left between them. CDR3 length: 17 residues. Germline CDR1 reads MGHDK; CDR2 reads SYGVNS. The CDR3 here is CASSESSSGTWDTEAFF. For the CDR3, the DNA is TGTGCCAGCAGTGAATCTAGCTCTGGGACTTGGGACACTGAAGCTTTCTTT. Drawing the rest from reference TRBV25-1 and TRBJ1-1, the complete variable domain is EADIYQTPRYLVIGTGKKITLECSQTMGHDKMYWYQQDPGMELHLIHYSYGVNSTEKGDLSSESTVSRIRTEHFPLTLESARPSHTSQYLCASSESSSGTWDTEAFFGQGTRLTVV.

The gene calls are TRBV5-1 and TRBJ2-7; TRBD1 matches 7 bases. The CDR3 length is 15 residues. Germline trimming cut 0 bases from V and 0 bases from J; bases unmatched to any gene: 3. Germline CDR1 is SGHRS and CDR2 is YFSETQ. CDR3 nucleotides: TGCGCCAGCAGCTTGGGAGGGACAGTCTCCTACGAGCAGTACTTC. This encodes CASSLGGTVSYEQYF.

This clone was observed a handful of times. The chain carries TRBV6-1 and TRBJ2-1; 9 bases are a match to TRBD2. The CDR3 runs to 15 residues. Unmatched junction bases numbered 13, after V lost 7 bases and J lost 9 bases. Germline assignment: CDR1 MNHNS and CDR2 SASEGT. This CDR3 reads CASTPSAGGRGEQFF. CDR3 DNA sequence: TGTGCCAGCACCCCGTCCGCGGGGGGGAGGGGTGAGCAGTTCTTC.

This chain connects TRBV30 to TRBJ1-1; no definite D call. V dropped 5 bases and J dropped 6 bases, with 13 bases sitting between them. Germline V gene lookup returns CDR1 GTSNPN and CDR2 SVGIG (reference sequence). This CDR3 comprises 12 residues. The CDR3 is CAWGALLPEAFF. The CDR3 coding sequence is TGTGCCTGGGGAGCTTTATTACCTGAAGCTTTCTTT.

The chain has TRBV28 and TRBJ1-4; perhaps TRBD1 as D (6 bases). This CDR3 contains 17 residues. Between the trimmed V and J ends, which lost 6 bases and 8 bases, there was a span of 25 bases. Germline CDR1 and CDR2: MDHEN and SYDVKM. Here the CDR3 DNA reads TGTGCCAGCAGAAGTCCCGGGACGGGGTTCAGGGGCGAAAAACTGTTTTTT. It translates to CASRSPGTGFRGEKLFF.

This chain connects TRBV4-3 to TRBJ2-7, with a weak D call TRBD2 (7 bases). Deletions cut 0 bases from V and 4 bases from J, with 13 bases between. Germline V lookup: CDR1 LGHNA, CDR2 YSLEER. The CDR3 runs 15 residues. CDR3 sequence: CASSQEPGEGYEQYF. The CDR3 bases are TGCGCCAGCAGCCAAGAGCCAGGGGAGGGGTACGAGCAGTACTTC.

J is TRBJ1-1 and V is TRBV20-1; D is undetermined. The CDR3 is made up of 11 amino acids. Germline assignment: CDR1 DFQATT and CDR2 SNEGSKA (reference sequence). Trimming removed 2 bases at V and 2 bases at J, with 3 bases between. Here the CDR3 reads CSARPNTEAFF. The CDR3 DNA is TGCAGTGCTAGACCTAACACTGAAGCTTTCTTT.

This clone was observed once. The V gene is TRBV7-2, the J gene TRBJ2-3, with 8 nucleotides matching TRBD2. This CDR3 is built from 16 residues. The V segment lost 5 bases and the J segment 3 bases; nucleotides outside the gene matches: 10. Germline CDR1 and CDR2: SGHTA and FQGNSA. The CDR3 DNA is TGTGCCAGCAGCAGGGAGGTCGGGGGGGCTACAGATACGCAGTATTTT. This sequence encodes CASSREVGGATDTQYF. Based on the CDR3 plus reference TRBV7-2 and TRBJ2-3, the full variable domain is GAGVSQSPSNKVTEKGKDVELRCDPISGHTALYWYRQSLGQGLEFLIYFQGNSAPDKSGLPSDRFSAERTGGSVSTLTIQRTQQEDSAVYLCASSREVGGATDTQYFGPGTRLTVL.

This sequence joins TRBV6-5 and TRBJ2-5, with a possible D match to TRBD2 (6 bases). The CDR3 is 15 residues long. Trimming left V 7 bases short and J 4 bases short, with 19 bases between. The germline CDR1 and CDR2 sequences are MNHEY and SVGAGI. This chain's CDR3 is CASIRRVGSRETQYF. The CDR3 DNA is TGTGCCAGCATCCGGAGGGTGGGGTCCCGAGAGACCCAGTACTTC.